This passage covers 7 T cell receptor beta chains from one sample sequenced in a study of blood T cell repertoires in COVID-19. Repertoires were generated with immunoSEQ multiplex PCR, while TCRdb's copy carries only in-frame clones and drops some. The sample has hundreds of thousands of clones, roughly 85% seen once; the top ten hold around 1.4%. The sample consisted of peripheral blood. Every receptor here comes from a woman aged 25 to 45 with active or convalescent COVID-19.

This clone appeared a single time. This chain uses TRBV2 with TRBJ2-1, with D unclear. The length of the CDR3 is 14 residues. The germline V and J ends were trimmed by 3 bases and 3 bases, with 9 bases remaining between them. CDR1 and CDR2 from the germline V gene are SNHLY and FYNNEI. CDR3 nucleotide sequence: TGTGCCAGCAGTGATTCAGGAAACTACAATGAGCAGTTCTTC. Translating gives CASSDSGNYNEQFF.

The chain carries TRBV7-6 and TRBJ2-6, with 10 bases lining up with TRBD2. Germline CDR1 SGHVS, CDR2 FNYEAQ. V dropped 4 bases and J dropped 2; count of bases not matched to a gene: 8. This CDR3 is 18 amino acids long. The CDR3 DNA reads as TGTGCCAGCAGCTCAGGGCAAGCGGGGGGGACTGGGGCCAACGTCCTGACTTTC. Translating gives CASSSGQAGGTGANVLTF.

This clone has just one count. The V gene is TRBV28, the J gene TRBJ1-1; TRBD1 matches at 8 bases. V was clipped by 6 bases and J by 7 bases; unmatched bases: 4. Per germline, CDR1 MDHEN and CDR2 SYDVKM. The CDR3 totals 12 residues. In DNA, the CDR3 is TGTGCCAGCAGCCCAGGACAGGGTGAAGCTTTCTTT. Protein: CASSPGQGEAFF. The whole variable domain, filled in from reference TRBV28 and TRBJ1-1, reads DVKVTQSSRYLVKRTGEKVFLECVQDMDHENMFWYRQDPGLGLRLIYFSYDVKMKEKGDIPEGYSVSREKKERFSLILESASTNQTSMYLCASSPGQGEAFFGQGTRLTVV.

This rearrangement joins TRBV7-2 to TRBJ2-5; TRBD2 matches 10 bases. This CDR3 has 15 amino acids. V lost 1 base, J lost 5 bases, and 4 bases stayed unmatched. Per the germline V gene, CDR1 is SGHTA and CDR2 is FQGNSA. This chain's CDR3 is CASSLGLAGVETQYF. CDR3 DNA: TGTGCCAGCAGCTTAGGTCTAGCGGGGGTGGAGACCCAGTACTTC.

V is TRBV14 and J is TRBJ2-5; the match to TRBD1 covers 12 bases. In germline, CDR1 is SGHDN, CDR2 FVKESK. The J segment lost 5 bases and the V segment lost 3 bases, leaving 7 bases of the junction unmatched. The length of the CDR3 is 16 residues. The CDR3 DNA is TGTGCCAGCAGCCAGGGGACAGGGGGCTTGCGGGAGACCCAGTACTTC. Protein: CASSQGTGGLRETQYF.

V is TRBV27 and J is TRBJ2-2; 7 bases line up with TRBD1. Germline V gives CDR1 MNHEY, CDR2 SMNVEV (reference sequence). After removal of 6 bases from V and 0 bases from J, the junction contained 4 bases not matched to a gene. CDR3 length: 15 amino acids. CDR3 amino acids: CASRGGQSNTGELFF. In nucleotides, the CDR3 is TGTGCCAGCAGAGGGGGCCAATCGAACACCGGGGAGCTGTTTTTT.

The chain is built from TRBV30 and TRBJ1-5; TRBD1 agrees at 9 bases. The V gene end was trimmed by 0 bases and the J gene end by 5 bases; junction bases not matched to a gene: 5. CDR1 GTSNPN and CDR2 SVGIG come from the germline V gene (reference sequence). The CDR3 covers 15 residues. As DNA, the CDR3 is TGTGCCTGGAGTGTAAGGGGACAGGGAGATCAGCCCCAGCATTTT. Encoded protein: CAWSVRGQGDQPQHF. The entire variable domain, with the rest obtained from reference TRBV30 and TRBJ1-5, is as follows: SQTIHQWPATLVQPVGSPLSLECTVEGTSNPNLYWYRQAAGRGLQLLFYSVGIGQISSEVPQNLSASRPQDRQFILSSKKLLLSDSGFYLCAWSVRGQGDQPQHFGDGTRLSIL.